These 22 T cell receptor beta chains came from one sample sequenced in a study of T cells in Graves' hyperthyroidism and ophthalmopathy. Researchers took RNA transcripts and amplified the TCR beta CDR3 regions from them. HTBI primers were employed in a first-round RT-PCR of the TCR CDR3. TCRdb reprocessed the multiplex PCR reads via MiXCR and lists one record per CDR3 protein. This sample has a few hundred thousand distinct CDR3 sequences; around a sixth occur once, and the top ten carry under 8%. Sequenced: blood. All receptors derive from a woman under 40 with Graves' hyperthyroidism.

This sequence joins TRBV19 and TRBJ1-1; TRBD1 matches 10 bases. The V segment lost 8 bases and the J segment 3 bases; nucleotides outside the gene matches: 6. Germline CDR1 is LNHDA and CDR2 is SQIVND (reference sequence). The length of the CDR3 is 14 residues. Written as DNA, the CDR3 is TGTGCCAGTCAAGACAGGGGGCGGGACACTGAAGCTTTCTTT. This gives the protein CASQDRGRDTEAFF.

As concerns this clonotype: A clone one base away is much larger, so this may be a read error. The chain combines TRBV5-8 with TRBJ2-1; 8 nucleotides align to TRBD1. There are 16 residues in the CDR3. Germline values: CDR1 SGHTS, CDR2 YDEGEE. The CDR3 loop reads CACSGQGSAFYNEQFF. The DNA of the CDR3 is TGTGCCTGCAGCGGACAGGGTAGCGCCTTCTACAATGAGCAGTTCTTC.

With regard to this clonotype: Germline and junction disagree at one end, which may indicate a read error. The chain carries TRBV5-5 and TRBJ2-1; 7 bases align to TRBD2. Germline-derived CDR1 and CDR2 are SGHKS and YYEKEE (reference sequence). The CDR3 extends over 14 amino acids. CDR3 in amino acids: CASITSAGYNEQFF. The CDR3 DNA sequence: TGCGCCAGCATCACTAGCGCGGGCTACAATGAGCAGTTCTTC.

With respect to this clonotype: A single base separates this from a much larger clone, so it may be a read error. The chain links TRBV30 to TRBJ1-1; 8 bases align to TRBD1. V shed 2 bases, J shed 8 bases, and the junction held 10 bases outside the gene matches. The CDR3 is 14 amino acids. Germline-derived CDR1 and CDR2 are GTSNPN and SVGIG (reference sequence). CDR3 coding DNA: TGTGCCTGGAGTCTACAGGGGGTGCGTGGAGAAGCTTTCTTT. The encoded protein is CAWSLQGVRGEAFF.

As concerns this clonotype: This may be a read error, as it is one base from a much larger clone. The gene calls are TRBV10-3 and TRBJ2-1; a weak D match, TRBD2 (5 bases). The DNA end favors TRBJ2-7, so the J call may be wrong. Germline V gives CDR1 ENHRY, CDR2 SYGVKD. This CDR3 comprises 16 residues. CDR3 protein: CAIAGYAESSYNEQYF. CDR3 nucleotide sequence: TGTGCCATCGCGGGTTATGCGGAGAGCTCCTACAATGAGCAGTACTTC.

This clonotype has only a few counts. This chain uses TRBV20-1 with TRBJ2-7, with 10 positions matching TRBD2. CDR1 is DFQATT, CDR2 SNEGSKA, per germline (reference sequence). There are 16 residues in the CDR3. J gave up 2 bases and V 3 bases, and 10 bases lay outside the gene matches. CDR3 sequence reads: CSASQLAGNGAYEQYF. The CDR3 coding sequence is TGCAGTGCTAGTCAACTAGCGGGGAACGGGGCCTACGAGCAGTACTTC.

The V and J genes are TRBV10-3 and TRBJ2-2; perhaps TRBD2 as D (6 bases). With 4 bases removed from V and 1 base from J, the gap between germline ends came to 13 bases. CDR1 ENHRY and CDR2 SYGVKD come from the germline V gene. There are 16 residues in the CDR3. In DNA, the CDR3 is TGTGCCATCAGTGTAGATATTAGCGGGAACACCGGGGAGCTGTTTTTT. Amino acids: CAISVDISGNTGELFF.

The rearrangement uses TRBV5-6 and TRBJ2-7; a weak D match, TRBD2 (5 bases). The CDR3 length is 15 residues. The germline V gene encodes CDR1 SGHDT and CDR2 YYEEEE. V dropped 5 bases and J dropped 2 bases, with 17 bases sitting between them. CDR3 residues: CASSFKGSLTYEQYF. In nucleotides, the CDR3 is TGTGCCAGCAGTTTTAAAGGGAGCCTCACCTACGAGCAGTACTTC. Supplemented by reference TRBV5-6 and TRBJ2-7, the full variable domain reads DAGVTQSPTHLIKTRGQQVTLRCSPKSGHDTVSWYQQALGQGPQFIFQYYEEEERQRGNFPDRFSGHQFPNYSSELNVNALLLGDSALYLCASSFKGSLTYEQYFGPGTRLTVT.

CDR3 residues: CASSSLAAPGGSNEQFF. In nucleotides, the CDR3 is TGTGCCAGCAGCTCCCTGGCCGCCCCGGGCGGGTCCAATGAGCAGTTCTTC. The chain uses TRBV6-1 and TRBJ2-1; the D gene is possibly TRBD2 (5 bases). This CDR3 has 17 residues. V was clipped by 6 bases and J by 6 bases, with 24 bases between them. Germline V gene data show CDR1 as MNHNS and CDR2 as SASEGT.

This clonotype was found many times. V and J are TRBV11-2 and TRBJ2-3; 12 positions match TRBD2. CDR3 length equals 20 residues. V shed 2 bases, J shed 0 bases, and the junction held 12 bases outside the gene matches. The germline CDR1 and CDR2 sequences are SGHAT and FQNNGV. The DNA of the CDR3 is TGTGCCAGCAGCTTAACCGTCTCGTACGGGACTAGCGGGAGCACAGATACGCAGTATTTT. Amino acids: CASSLTVSYGTSGSTDTQYF.

This clonotype has at least ten counts. The chain recombines TRBV6-7 with TRBJ2-3, with TRBD2 matching 11 bases. TRBV6-7 is an ORF, and what it does is uncertain. This CDR3 has 17 residues. With V trimmed by 7 bases and J by 6 bases, 15 bases remained unmatched. The CDR3 region has the DNA TGTGCCAGCAAGAGAAAGGGACTAGCGGACCGTATGGATACGCAGTATTTT. It translates to CASKRKGLADRMDTQYF.

This clonotype showed up just a few times. The rearrangement uses TRBV6-2 or TRBV6-3 and TRBJ2-7, with 9 bases identical to TRBD2. The germline gives CDR1 MNHEY, CDR2 SVGEGT. The CDR3 is made up of 15 amino acids. With V trimmed by 4 bases and J by 3 bases, 7 bases remained unmatched. The CDR3 nucleotides read TGTGCCAGCAGTTGGGATAGCGGGAGAGGCTACGAGCAGTACTTC. Translation gives CASSWDSGRGYEQYF.

The V call is TRBV11-2, the J call TRBJ2-1, with D maybe TRBD1 (5 bases). With 4 bases removed from V and 5 bases from J, the gap between germline ends came to 15 bases. This CDR3 is 15 amino acids long. The germline V gene has CDR1 SGHAT and CDR2 FQNNGV. CDR3 nucleotide sequence: TGTGCCAGCAGCTCTCCAGGGATCCCTGACAATGAGCAGTTCTTC. Its protein is CASSSPGIPDNEQFF.

This clonotype was counted at least ten times. The chain uses TRBV30 and TRBJ1-4; the D gene is possibly TRBD1 (5 bases). The V end was cut by 2 bases, the J end by 7 bases, with 11 bases between. The germline V gene has CDR1 GTSNPN and CDR2 SVGIG (reference sequence). This CDR3 region has 13 residues. The CDR3 loop reads CAWSLGAGEKLFF. The CDR3 DNA reads TGTGCCTGGAGTCTAGGGGCTGGTGAAAAACTGTTTTTT.

This clonotype was seen many times. The chain has TRBV20-1 and TRBJ2-7, with 7 bases that match TRBD2. This CDR3 has 13 residues. Trimming removed 5 bases from V and 0 bases from J; junction bases left unmatched: 4. Germline-derived CDR1 and CDR2 are DFQATT and SNEGSKA (reference sequence). CDR3 protein: CSASKRDSYEQYF. The CDR3 DNA is TGCAGTGCTTCAAAGCGGGACTCCTACGAGCAGTACTTC.

The V call is TRBV6-1, the J call TRBJ2-7; no clear D gene. Trimming took off 7 bases at V and 2 bases at J, with 18 bases between the two ends. The CDR3 consists of 15 residues. Germline CDR1 is MNHNS and CDR2 is SASEGT. CDR3 sequence reads: CASTDRSRRTYEQYF. CDR3 sequence (DNA): TGTGCCAGCACTGATAGATCGAGGAGAACCTACGAGCAGTACTTC.

Concerning this clonotype itself: A much larger clone lies a single base off, so this may be a read error. This chain links TRBV18 with TRBJ2-1; no definite D call. Germline V gene lookup returns CDR1 KGHSH and CDR2 LQKENI. There are 14 residues in the CDR3. Trimming pared 1 base from V and 5 bases from J, leaving 9 bases between. CDR3 DNA sequence: TGTGCCAGCTCACCACGGGCTGGCCACAATGAGCAGTTCTTC. It translates to CASSPRAGHNEQFF.

This clonotype was detected many times. This chain links TRBV7-2 with TRBJ1-1; a weak D match, TRBD1 (5 bases). V lost 1 base and J lost 0, with 9 bases in between. CDR1 and CDR2 (germline): SGHTA, FQGNSA. The CDR3 has 15 residues. CDR3 sequence reads: CASSLGGRLNTEAFF. The DNA of the CDR3 is TGTGCCAGCAGCTTAGGGGGCAGGTTGAACACTGAAGCTTTCTTT.

To note about this clonotype: This could be a read error, since a much larger clone is one nucleotide away. The chain is built from TRBV5-1 and TRBJ2-1; D is unresolved. Trimming removed 3 bases from V and 0 bases from J, with 10 bases in between. The CDR3 contains 15 residues. Germline V CDR1 and CDR2: SGHRS, YFSETQ. The CDR3 nucleotides read TGCGCCAGCAGCTCTGAAGGGCTCTCCTACAATGAGCAGTTCTTC. Protein product: CASSSEGLSYNEQFF.

This clonotype was observed many times. The rearrangement links TRBV7-8 to TRBJ1-6; 7 bases fit TRBD1. Germline values: CDR1 SGHVS, CDR2 FQNEAQ. CDR3 length: 15 residues. J gave up 8 bases and V 2 bases, and 6 bases lay outside the gene matches. CDR3 amino acids: CASSLNGQAYSPLHF. The CDR3 region has the DNA TGTGCCAGCAGCTTAAACGGACAGGCGTATTCACCCCTCCACTTT.

This clonotype occurred a few times. V gene TRBV18 combines with J gene TRBJ2-1, with 12 bases aligning to TRBD2. The CDR3 runs to 17 residues. V dropped 4 bases and J dropped 1; count of bases not matched to a gene: 5. Germline CDR1 is KGHSH and CDR2 is LQKENI. CDR3 in amino acids: CASSRLAGDLSYNEQFF. The CDR3 DNA follows: TGTGCCAGCTCACGACTAGCGGGAGACCTTTCCTACAATGAGCAGTTCTTC.

Of note for this clonotype: A much larger clone differs by one base, so this may be a read error. This chain connects TRBV5-1 to TRBJ2-7; the D gene is possibly TRBD1 (5 bases). From germline, CDR1 is SGHRS and CDR2 YFSETQ. The CDR3 consists of 14 residues. The CDR3: CTILNERRDYEQYF. CDR3 nucleotide sequence: TGCACCATCCTAAACGAACGCAGGGACTACGAGCAGTACTTC.